Listed below are T cell receptor beta chains from one sample, sequenced in a study of blood T cell repertoires in COVID-19. Sequencing was performed with immunoSEQ multiplex PCR; in TCRdb, only in-frame clones are kept and a portion is missing. This table holds 60,000 or so clones, about four fifths found once. The sample was peripheral blood. These receptors all stem from a human donor in a cohort sampled during active COVID-19. The CDR3 runs from the conserved cysteine through the conserved F or W. Fields, in order: CDR3 length, J gene, V gene, clone size, D gene, CDR3 DNA, CDR3 protein. The D gene is left open where the match is weak. Size is omitted from some rows. Given values are once, few, many or a class for expanded clones.

CDR3 length: 14; J gene: TRBJ1-6; V gene: TRBV5-1; clone size: .; D gene: .; CDR3 DNA: TGCGCCAGCAGCCTCGTGACAGCTAATTCACCCCTCCACTTT; CDR3 protein: CASSLVTANSPLHF
CDR3 length: 15; J gene: TRBJ1-5; V gene: TRBV4-1; clone size: .; D gene: .; CDR3 DNA: TGCGCCAGCAGTTTGACAGACGAAGGCAATCAGCCCCAGCATTTT; CDR3 protein: CASSLTDEGNQPQHF
CDR3 length: 14; J gene: TRBJ1-3; V gene: TRBV5-1; clone size: .; D gene: TRBD1; CDR3 DNA: TGCGCCAGCAGCCCGGGGACAGGGCGAAACACCATATATTTT; CDR3 protein: CASSPGTGRNTIYF
CDR3 length: 11; J gene: TRBJ2-7; V gene: TRBV28; clone size: .; D gene: .; CDR3 DNA: TGTGCCAGCAACCAAGGGGACGAGCAGTACTTC; CDR3 protein: CASNQGDEQYF
CDR3 length: 14; J gene: TRBJ1-1; V gene: TRBV3-1/TRBV3-2; clone size: .; D gene: .; CDR3 DNA: TGTGCCAGCAGCCAAGATTGGCCAGGGGCTGAAGCTTTCTTT; CDR3 protein: CASSQDWPGAEAFF
CDR3 length: 14; J gene: TRBJ1-4; V gene: TRBV27; clone size: few; D gene: .; CDR3 DNA: TGTGCCAGCAGTCGGAACGGAGAGAATGAAAAACTGTTTTTT; CDR3 protein: CASSRNGENEKLFF
CDR3 length: 15; J gene: TRBJ1-4; V gene: TRBV10-3; clone size: .; D gene: TRBD1; CDR3 DNA: TGTGCCATCAGTGGGGACAGGGCCAATTTAAAGAAGACTGTTTTT; CDR3 protein: CAISGDRANLKKTVF
CDR3 length: 15; J gene: TRBJ2-3; V gene: TRBV6-5; clone size: .; D gene: .; CDR3 DNA: TGTGCCAGCAGTTACTCGAGAACTAGCACAGATACGCAGTATTTT; CDR3 protein: CASSYSRTSTDTQYF
CDR3 length: 16; J gene: TRBJ2-2; V gene: TRBV5-1; clone size: .; D gene: TRBD1; CDR3 DNA: TGCGCCAGCAGCTTGGTGGGGACAGGGAACACCGGGGAGCTGTTTTTT; CDR3 protein: CASSLVGTGNTGELFF
CDR3 length: 14; J gene: TRBJ2-1; V gene: TRBV7-3; clone size: .; D gene: TRBD2; CDR3 DNA: TGTGCCAGCAGCTCGGGACTAGCGGGGGATGAGCAGTTCTTC; CDR3 protein: CASSSGLAGDEQFF
CDR3 length: 15; J gene: TRBJ1-1; V gene: TRBV27; clone size: once; D gene: .; CDR3 DNA: TGTGCCAGCAGTAAGGGGGACGTACTGAACACTGAAGCTTTCTTT; CDR3 protein: CASSKGDVLNTEAFF
CDR3 length: 14; J gene: TRBJ2-7; V gene: TRBV7-9; clone size: .; D gene: .; CDR3 DNA: TGTGCCAGCACACTAGGGGGGGTTACCTACGAGCAGTACTTC; CDR3 protein: CASTLGGVTYEQYF